This entry features one T cell receptor (beta chain) sequence. This sample was included in a study of shared clonotypes between healthy human individuals. Original handling: There were no quality scores in the junction-only immunoSEQ sequences, so filtering differed. Only in-frame clones appear in the TCRdb table, and some are missing; sequencing was by immunoSEQ multiplex PCR. The V and J calls and clone size come from that table; D and trimming were worked out from the DNA. The sample contains fewer than 850,000 clones, less than 95% of which appear only once. Trimming took off 1 base at V and 6 bases at J, with 12 bases between the two ends. The CDR3 has 14 residues. CDR1 SGDLS and CDR2 YYNGEE come from the germline V gene.

The sample was memory CD8+ T cells from PBMCs. The subset is: CD45RO+ cells pooled with CCR7-negative TemRA cells. This chain joins TRBV9 and TRBJ2-3; no reliable D call. This receptor was obtained from a man between 18 and 29 years old in good health. Some clones in this sample may be carry-over from other donors' samples. The CDR3 spells CASSVTGSIDTQYF. CDR3 bases: TGTGCCAGCAGCGTAACGGGCAGCATCGATACGCAGTATTTT.